This T cell receptor beta chain came from a study of Ad26.COV2.S vaccination and SARS-CoV-2 variants. Study background: Intramuscularly, Ad26.COV2.S was given either once or twice, 56 days apart. Study-wide results and limits: Assessments of TCR breadth and depth may have underestimated the total T cell responses.

As for treatment: roughly 19 received Ad26.COV2.S at low or high dose, single or two shots; about 5 received placebo; per-sample allocation not given. Sampling occurred on day 63 after the first vaccine or placebo injection. The CDR3 sequence is 16 residues long. The V segment lost 5 bases and the J segment 1 base; nucleotides outside the gene matches: 5. Germline-derived CDR1 and CDR2 are SEHNR and FQNEAQ (reference sequence). TCRdb's table, derived via immunoSEQ multiplex PCR, lists solely in-frame clones and lacks some. The repertoire includes about 320,000 clones, around four fifths of them detected once, and 2% to 2.5% sits in the top ten. Concerning this clone itself: Its matching antigen is unknown.

The material sequenced was peripheral blood, taken in a trial of Ad26.COV2.S vaccine versus placebo. The V call is TRBV7-9, the J call TRBJ2-5; 12 bases are shared with TRBD2. This TCR came from a person between 18 and 65 years old who received the Ad26.COV2.S COVID-19 vaccine or a placebo. The CDR3 protein is CASSPTSGGFQETQYF. The CDR3 DNA sequence: TGTGCCAGCAGCCCAACTAGCGGGGGGTTCCAAGAGACCCAGTACTTC.